The 9 T cell receptor beta chains below all came from one sample that was sequenced in a study of blood T cell repertoires in COVID-19. Only in-frame clones appear in the TCRdb table, and some are missing; sequencing was by immunoSEQ multiplex PCR. This repertoire shows about 60,000 clones, almost 90% found once; its top ten account for more than 4.5%. What was sequenced was peripheral blood. Receptors were obtained from a man aged 55 to 69 with acute or convalescent COVID-19.

The chain employs TRBV28 and TRBJ1-4; D is ambiguous. The CDR3 loop spans 15 amino acids. Looked up from germline, CDR1 is MDHEN and CDR2 is SYDVKM. Trimming pared 6 bases from V and 5 bases from J, leaving 16 bases between. CDR3: CASSPRGFPNEKLFF. The CDR3 DNA follows: TGTGCCAGCAGCCCACGGGGTTTTCCCAATGAAAAACTGTTTTTT.

This clone was observed a few times. The rearrangement uses TRBV9 and TRBJ1-3; possibly TRBD1 for D (6 bases). Trimming removed 3 bases at V and 0 bases at J, with 16 bases between. Germline lookup yields CDR1 SGDLS and CDR2 YYNGEE. The CDR3 covers 17 residues. The CDR3 loop is CASSARGDRNSGNTIYF. The DNA for the CDR3 is TGTGCCAGCAGCGCCAGGGGAGACAGGAACTCTGGAAACACCATATATTTT.

The sample holds one count of this clone. The V call is TRBV6-4, the J call TRBJ2-2; a possible D gene is TRBD1 (6 bases). V gave up 5 bases and J gave up 2 bases, with 15 bases separating them. CDR3 length: 16 amino acids. Germline CDR1 MRHNA, CDR2 SNTAGT. CDR3 bases: TGTGCCAGCAGTATCAGGGGACCGCCTAACACCGGGGAGCTGTTTTTT. Protein product: CASSIRGPPNTGELFF.

The chain recombines TRBV5-1 with TRBJ2-6; TRBD2 matches at 7 bases. CDR1 SGHRS and CDR2 YFSETQ come from the germline V gene. V gave up 6 bases and J gave up 1 base; unmatched junction bases: 7. The CDR3 is made up of 16 amino acids. CDR3 nucleotide sequence: TGCGCCAGCAACGAGCGGGGCGGGTCTGGGGCCAACGTCCTGACTTTC. Encoded protein: CASNERGGSGANVLTF.

This rearrangement joins TRBV10-2 to TRBJ2-7; TRBD2 might be the D (5 bases). The V and J ends lost 2 bases and 4 bases respectively, with 12 bases between them. The CDR3 totals 14 residues. The V gene's germline CDR1 is WSHSY and CDR2 SAAADI. CDR3 nucleotides: TGCGCCAGCAGTGAGGGACTTGTGCAGTACGAGCAGTACTTC. Translation gives CASSEGLVQYEQYF.

This sequence joins TRBV5-4 and TRBJ2-3; a possible D gene is TRBD1 (5 bases). Per germline, CDR1 SGHNT and CDR2 YYREEE (reference sequence). V gave up 3 bases and J gave up 1 base, with 15 bases separating them. This CDR3 contains 16 residues. CDR3 coding DNA: TGTGCCAGCAGCTCTGGGGCCTCAGGGCGCACAGATACGCAGTATTTT. Protein: CASSSGASGRTDTQYF.

The chain couples TRBV19 to TRBJ1-2, with 7 bases lining up with TRBD1. Per the germline V gene, CDR1 is LNHDA and CDR2 is SQIVND (reference sequence). The CDR3 extends over 13 amino acids. The trim removed 5 bases at V and 7 bases at J, leaving 7 bases unmatched. Here the CDR3 reads CASSLRGPGGYTF. The CDR3 nucleotides read TGTGCCAGTAGTTTGAGGGGGCCTGGTGGCTACACCTTC.

The rearrangement joins TRBV24-1 to TRBJ2-2; 10 bases align to TRBD1. The length of the CDR3 is 17 residues. J was trimmed by 0 bases and V by 3 bases; bases with no gene match: 3. Looked up from germline, CDR1 is KGHDR and CDR2 is SFDVKD. This chain's CDR3 is CATSDRGTGANTGELFF. Written as DNA, the CDR3 is TGTGCCACCAGTGATCGTGGGACAGGGGCGAACACCGGGGAGCTGTTTTTT.

This chain uses TRBV19 with TRBJ2-2; 8 bases map to TRBD1. The CDR3 length is 19 residues. Germline loops: CDR1 LNHDA, CDR2 SQIVND (reference sequence). Unmatched junction bases numbered 13, after V lost 3 bases and J lost 1 base. The CDR3 DNA reads as TGTGCCAGTAGTATCGCGGCCACGGGACAGGCAAAGAACACCGGGGAGCTGTTTTTT. It is translated as CASSIAATGQAKNTGELFF.